The 16 T cell receptor beta chains below come from one sample, sequenced in a study of blood T cell repertoires in COVID-19. TCRdb keeps only in-frame clones here, not all; method: immunoSEQ multiplex PCR. This sample has a few hundred thousand clones, with approximately 90% found just once. Sequencing used PBMCs or T cells enriched from blood (not recorded which). Receptors originate from a man aged 30-40 years who had recovered from COVID-19.

The rearrangement uses TRBV24-1 and TRBJ2-5, with D tentatively TRBD2 (5 bases). This CDR3 contains 12 residues. V was cut by 5 bases and J by 4 bases, with 7 bases left in between. Germline CDR1 is KGHDR and CDR2 is SFDVKD. As DNA, the CDR3 is TGTGCCACCAGTGCCCGGGGAGAGACCCAGTACTTC. This encodes CATSARGETQYF.

V is TRBV4-1 and J is TRBJ1-3; D might be TRBD1 (6 bases). The CDR3 totals 15 residues. Trimming took 2 bases from V and 0 from J, leaving 8 bases between them. Germline V gives CDR1 MGHRA, CDR2 YSYEKL. CDR3 bases: TGCGCCAGCAGCCAATGGGACATCTCTGGAAACACCATATATTTT. Translated, it gives CASSQWDISGNTIYF.

The V call is TRBV5-1, the J call TRBJ2-2; TRBD2 might be the D (6 bases). This CDR3 has 17 amino acids. Germline V lookup: CDR1 SGHRS, CDR2 YFSETQ. Trimming took 0 bases from V and 5 from J, leaving 17 bases between them. The CDR3, as DNA: TGCGCCAGCAGCTTGGTGGCCGGGAGCCTCCTTACCGGGGAGCTGTTTTTT. Protein: CASSLVAGSLLTGELFF.

The chain is built from TRBV10-1 and TRBJ1-5; D unresolved. This CDR3 region has 15 residues. V lost 8 bases and J lost 0, with 14 bases in between. Germline V gene data show CDR1 as WNHNN and CDR2 as SYGVQD (reference sequence). CDR3 region: CASFRGDGSNQPQHF. In DNA form, the CDR3 reads TGCGCCAGCTTTCGGGGAGATGGTAGCAATCAGCCCCAGCATTTT.

The genes are TRBV2 and TRBJ1-1, with D tentatively TRBD1 (5 bases). The CDR3 totals 18 residues. Trimming took 4 bases from V and 6 from J, leaving 27 bases between them. Germline values: CDR1 SNHLY, CDR2 FYNNEI. This CDR3 is CASSAWGVEASLSSEAFF. The DNA of the CDR3 is TGTGCCAGCAGTGCCTGGGGGGTTGAGGCCTCACTAAGTTCTGAAGCTTTCTTT.

The chain recombines TRBV5-1 with TRBJ1-2; 7 nucleotides align to TRBD1. This CDR3 is built from 15 residues. In germline, CDR1 is SGHRS, CDR2 YFSETQ. V trimming: 4 bases; J trimming: 6 bases; junction bases outside the gene matches: 12. The CDR3 DNA sequence: TGCGCCAGCAGCGTAAACAGGGGCCGGTGGGATGGCTACACCTTC. Amino acid sequence: CASSVNRGRWDGYTF. The whole variable domain, filled in from reference TRBV5-1 and TRBJ1-2, reads KAGVTQTPRYLIKTRGQQVTLSCSPISGHRSVSWYQQTPGQGLQFLFEYFSETQRNKGNFPGRFSGRQFSNSRSEMNVSTLELGDSALYLCASSVNRGRWDGYTFGSGTRLTVV.

V is TRBV30 and J is TRBJ1-2; D unresolved. Germline V gene data show CDR1 as GTSNPN and CDR2 as SVGIG (reference sequence). V lost 2 bases to trimming and J lost 4 bases, with 11 bases between them. The CDR3 contains 13 residues. The CDR3: CAWSMYDTYGYTF. In nucleotides, the CDR3 is TGTGCCTGGAGTATGTACGACACCTATGGCTACACCTTC.

The J gene is TRBJ1-4, the V gene TRBV5-4; 7 positions agree with TRBD1. The V and J ends lost 4 bases and 5 bases, in that order; junction bases with no gene match: 8. CDR1 and CDR2 (germline): SGHNT, YYREEE (reference sequence). The CDR3 consists of 15 residues. This chain's CDR3 is CASSQTRGLNEKLFF. CDR3 bases: TGTGCCAGCAGCCAAACCAGGGGGTTGAATGAAAAACTGTTTTTT.

The rearrangement uses TRBV2 and TRBJ2-2; TRBD1 is a possible D gene (5 bases). Germline CDR1 SNHLY, CDR2 FYNNEI. The CDR3 is made up of 14 amino acids. Trimming shortened V by 2 bases and J by 4 bases, and 8 bases separated the two germline ends. In DNA form, the CDR3 reads TGTGCCAGCAGTGAACAGGGTAGCACCGGGGAGCTGTTTTTT. Its translation: CASSEQGSTGELFF.

The V and J genes are TRBV7-6 and TRBJ1-1, with D maybe TRBD1 (5 bases). In germline, CDR1 is SGHVS, CDR2 FNYEAQ. The CDR3 is made up of 16 amino acids. V shed 5 bases and J shed 5 bases, with 21 bases lying between them. Here the CDR3 reads CASSPRGRGSSTEAFF. CDR3 DNA sequence: TGTGCCAGCAGCCCCCGAGGGCGGGGGAGTTCAACTGAAGCTTTCTTT.

This chain connects TRBV28 to TRBJ2-3; 8 nucleotides align to TRBD2. V shed 6 bases, J shed 2 bases, and the junction held 19 bases outside the gene matches. This CDR3 comprises 19 residues. CDR1 and CDR2 (germline): MDHEN, SYDVKM. DNA for the CDR3: TGTGCCAGCAGCCCCCCTCCCGGGAGGGCCTTAGGGAACACAGATACGCAGTATTTT. Its translation: CASSPPPGRALGNTDTQYF.

The rearrangement uses TRBV2 and TRBJ1-1; no clear D gene. The germline CDR1 and CDR2 sequences are SNHLY and FYNNEI. V shed 7 bases and J shed 4 bases, with 16 bases lying between them. This CDR3 contains 14 residues. The CDR3 is CASTTAPASTEAFF. The CDR3 DNA reads as TGTGCCAGCACCACGGCCCCGGCTAGCACTGAAGCTTTCTTT.

This clone appeared a few times. The V and J genes are TRBV5-4 and TRBJ2-7, with D possibly matching TRBD1 (5 bases). Germline values: CDR1 SGHNT, CDR2 YYREEE (reference sequence). The CDR3 covers 15 residues. V gave up 4 bases and J gave up 0 bases, with 14 bases separating them. In nucleotides, the CDR3 is TGTGCCAGCAGCCGGCAAGGGGTTACCTCCTACGAGCAGTACTTC. Its protein is CASSRQGVTSYEQYF.

This chain links TRBV5-1 with TRBJ1-4; 7 nucleotides match TRBD1. The J segment lost 2 bases and the V segment lost 5 bases, leaving 6 bases of the junction unmatched. Germline V gene sequence: CDR1 SGHRS, CDR2 YFSETQ. CDR3 length: 15 amino acids. CDR3 nucleotide sequence: TGCGCCAGCAGTAAAGGGGGCACGACTAATGAAAAACTGTTTTTT. Its translation is CASSKGGTTNEKLFF.

The chain recombines TRBV5-1 with TRBJ2-3; D may be TRBD2 (6 bases). V gave up 0 bases and J gave up 0 bases, with 14 bases separating them. Germline V gene sequence: CDR1 SGHRS, CDR2 YFSETQ. The CDR3 length is 17 residues. CDR3 sequence reads: CASSLAPTGTSTDTQYF. CDR3 nucleotide sequence: TGCGCCAGCAGCTTGGCCCCTACGGGGACTAGCACAGATACGCAGTATTTT.

The chain joins TRBV5-1 to TRBJ2-1; D unresolved. Germline values: CDR1 SGHRS, CDR2 YFSETQ. The CDR3 covers 11 residues. V lost 5 bases to trimming and J lost 4 bases, with 4 bases between them. CDR3 DNA: TGCGCCAGCAGACAATACAATGAGCAGTTCTTC. Amino acid sequence: CASRQYNEQFF.